Listed below are T cell receptor beta chains from one sample, sequenced in a study of blood T cells in healthy people across ages. Each CDR3 protein gets one entry after TCRdb re-called the 5' RACE reads with MiXCR. The sample lists around 520,000 distinct CDR3 sequences, about 29% seen once, with about 3.3% in the top ten. This same sample was also part of a study on T cells of mothers and their children.

The sample consisted of blood. All receptors come from a boy between 2 and 10 years old in good health. The CDR3 runs from the conserved cysteine through the conserved F or W. Each record gives: D gene, J gene, V gene, clone size, CDR3 protein, CDR3 DNA. A D gene is named only where the DNA matches it firmly. Rows give clone size only sometimes, using once, few, many, or a class for an expanded clone.

-	TRBJ2-2	TRBV28	-	CASSLAGRFPGELFF	TGTGCCAGCAGTTTGGCAGGGAGGTTTCCCGGGGAGCTGTTTTTT
-	TRBJ2-1	TRBV4-2	few	CASSQGRAEYNEQFF	TGTGCCAGCAGCCAAGGGCGGGCCGAGTACAATGAGCAGTTCTTC
-	TRBJ1-1	TRBV13	-	CASRSERNTEAFF	TGTGCCAGCAGATCGGAAAGGAACACTGAAGCTTTCTTT
-	TRBJ2-5	TRBV14	-	CASSQDRDNQETQYF	TGTGCCAGCAGCCAAGACCGGGACAACCAAGAGACCCAGTACTTC
TRBD2	TRBJ2-1	TRBV6-5	few	CASSAGRVYNEQFF	TGTGCCAGCAGCGCCGGGAGGGTTTACAATGAGCAGTTCTTC
-	TRBJ1-4	TRBV20-1	-	CSATIGGGEKLFF	TGCAGTGCCACCATTGGGGGTGGGGAAAAACTGTTTTTT
-	TRBJ1-5	TRBV4-2	few	CASSQAGDYGNQPQHF	TGTGCCAGCAGCCAAGCAGGGGATTATGGCAATCAGCCCCAGCATTTT
-	TRBJ2-7	TRBV7-8	-	CASSPMTQGEAYEQYF	TGTGCCAGCAGCCCTATGACCCAAGGGGAGGCCTACGAGCAGTACTTC
-	TRBJ1-1	TRBV20-1	-	CRATEGGVGTEAFF	TGCAGAGCTACCGAAGGGGGGGTAGGGACTGAAGCTTTCTTT
-	TRBJ2-5	TRBV28	-	CASRRQEQETQYF	TGTGCCAGCAGGAGACAGGAGCAAGAGACCCAGTACTTC
-	TRBJ2-5	TRBV27	-	CASSLDSLETQYF	TGTGCCAGCAGTTTGGACAGTTTGGAGACCCAGTACTTC
-	TRBJ2-3	TRBV2	-	CASRRLVDTQYF	TGTGCCAGCAGGAGGCTGGTAGATACGCAGTATTTT
-	TRBJ2-5	TRBV20-1	few	CSARAPADPRKTQYF	TGCAGTGCTAGAGCTCCAGCGGACCCAAGGAAGACCCAGTACTTC
-	TRBJ2-1	TRBV20-1	-	CSARPLDEKAYNEQFF	TGCAGTGCTAGGCCCTTAGACGAGAAGGCTTACAATGAGCAGTTCTTC
-	TRBJ2-1	TRBV7-9	-	CASSVTWYNEQFF	TGTGCCAGCAGCGTTACGTGGTACAATGAGCAGTTCTTC
-	TRBJ2-7	TRBV7-2	-	CATRRGSYEQYF	TGTGCCACCAGGAGAGGCTCCTACGAGCAGTACTTC
-	TRBJ2-1	TRBV7-9	-	CASSLIIPYNEQFF	TGTGCCAGCAGCCTTATCATCCCATACAATGAGCAGTTCTTC
-	TRBJ1-1	TRBV10-3	-	CAVQTQMNTEAFF	TGTGCCGTCCAGACTCAAATGAACACTGAAGCTTTCTTT
TRBD2	TRBJ2-3	TRBV20-1	-	CSAPGLAGAVTDTQYF	TGCAGTGCTCCGGGACTAGCGGGGGCCGTCACAGATACGCAGTATTTT
-	TRBJ2-5	TRBV7-2	few	CASSLAIQNAQYF	TGTGCCAGCAGCTTAGCGATACAGAACGCCCAGTACTTC
-	TRBJ2-3	TRBV29-1	few	CSVTSLSTDTQYF	TGCAGCGTTACTTCCCTTAGCACAGATACGCAGTATTTT
-	TRBJ2-5	TRBV2	few	CASSERELETQYF	TGTGCCAGCAGTGAACGCGAGCTGGAGACCCAGTACTTC
-	TRBJ1-4	TRBV11-2	-	CASSVDVGRLFF	TGTGCCAGCAGCGTAGACGTCGGAAGGCTGTTTTTT